Detailed here is one TCR beta chain. Its cognate antigen is unknown. The data originate from a study of T-cell memory formation after mild COVID-19. Study details: The two donors had largely donor-specific TCR clusters.

5'RACE, which relied on constant-segment primers, yielded TCR alpha and TCR beta cDNA libraries carrying sample barcodes and UMIs. TCRdb reprocessed the 5' RACE reads with MiXCR, giving one entry per CDR3 protein. Of around 410,000 distinct CDR3 sequences listed, under 25% are singletons. The study, taken as a whole, reports: Pre-infection memory held some responding clones, suggesting pre-existing cross-reactive T cells responded. Clones from the second wave (peaking day 37) had unconfirmed SARS-CoV-2 specificity.

The CDR3 runs 16 residues. The J segment lost 5 bases and the V segment lost 0 bases, leaving 9 bases of the junction unmatched. Germline CDR1 and CDR2: LGHNA and YSLEER. The specimen sequenced was PBMCs or a T cell subset sorted from them (not recorded which). This TCR was recovered from an adult woman who had mild COVID-19 (a few samples of this study predate the infection). Cell type and time point are not known. The chain combines TRBV4-3 with TRBJ2-7, with 8 bases matching TRBD1. The DNA for the CDR3 is TGCGCCAGCAGCCAAGATGTTCAGGGGGCGGTAGACGAGCAGTACTTC. This translates into CASSQDVQGAVDEQYF.